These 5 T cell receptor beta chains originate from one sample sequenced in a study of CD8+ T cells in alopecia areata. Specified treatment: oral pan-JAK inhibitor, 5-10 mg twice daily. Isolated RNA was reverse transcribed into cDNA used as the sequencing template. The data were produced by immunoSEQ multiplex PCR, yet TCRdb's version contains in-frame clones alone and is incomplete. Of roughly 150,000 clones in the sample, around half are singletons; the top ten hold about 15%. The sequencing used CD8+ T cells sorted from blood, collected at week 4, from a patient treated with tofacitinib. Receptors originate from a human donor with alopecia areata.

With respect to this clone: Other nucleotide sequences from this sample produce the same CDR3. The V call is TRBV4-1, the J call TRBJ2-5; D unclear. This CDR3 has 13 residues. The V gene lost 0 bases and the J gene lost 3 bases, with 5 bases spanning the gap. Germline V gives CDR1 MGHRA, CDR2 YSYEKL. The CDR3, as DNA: TGCGCCAGCAGCCAAGATCAAGAAGAGACCCAGTACTTC. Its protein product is CASSQDQEETQYF.

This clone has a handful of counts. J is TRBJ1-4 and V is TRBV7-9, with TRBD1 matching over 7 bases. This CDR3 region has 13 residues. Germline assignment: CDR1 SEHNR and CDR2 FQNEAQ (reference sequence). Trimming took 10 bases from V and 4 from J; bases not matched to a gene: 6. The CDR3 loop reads CATDRLFNEKLFF. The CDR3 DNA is TGTGCCACGGACAGGCTCTTTAATGAAAAACTGTTTTTT.

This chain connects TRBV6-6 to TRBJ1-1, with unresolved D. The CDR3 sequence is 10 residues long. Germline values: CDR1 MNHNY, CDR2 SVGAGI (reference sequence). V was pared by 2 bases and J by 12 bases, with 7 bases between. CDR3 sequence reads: CASSYVLSFF. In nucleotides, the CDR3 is TGTGCCAGCAGTTACGTCTTGTCTTTCTTT.

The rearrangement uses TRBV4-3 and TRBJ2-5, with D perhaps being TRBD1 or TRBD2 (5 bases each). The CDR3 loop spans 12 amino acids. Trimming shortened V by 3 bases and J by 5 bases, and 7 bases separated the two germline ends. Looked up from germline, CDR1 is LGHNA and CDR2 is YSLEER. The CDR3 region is CASSQGDETQYF. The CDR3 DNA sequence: TGCGCCAGCAGCCAGGGGGACGAGACCCAGTACTTC.

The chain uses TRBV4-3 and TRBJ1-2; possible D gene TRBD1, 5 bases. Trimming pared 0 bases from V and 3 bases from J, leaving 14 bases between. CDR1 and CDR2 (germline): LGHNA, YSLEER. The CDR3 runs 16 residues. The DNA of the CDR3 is TGCGCCAGCAGCCAAGATTCAGAAGGGGTCGACTATGGCTACACCTTC. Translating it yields CASSQDSEGVDYGYTF.